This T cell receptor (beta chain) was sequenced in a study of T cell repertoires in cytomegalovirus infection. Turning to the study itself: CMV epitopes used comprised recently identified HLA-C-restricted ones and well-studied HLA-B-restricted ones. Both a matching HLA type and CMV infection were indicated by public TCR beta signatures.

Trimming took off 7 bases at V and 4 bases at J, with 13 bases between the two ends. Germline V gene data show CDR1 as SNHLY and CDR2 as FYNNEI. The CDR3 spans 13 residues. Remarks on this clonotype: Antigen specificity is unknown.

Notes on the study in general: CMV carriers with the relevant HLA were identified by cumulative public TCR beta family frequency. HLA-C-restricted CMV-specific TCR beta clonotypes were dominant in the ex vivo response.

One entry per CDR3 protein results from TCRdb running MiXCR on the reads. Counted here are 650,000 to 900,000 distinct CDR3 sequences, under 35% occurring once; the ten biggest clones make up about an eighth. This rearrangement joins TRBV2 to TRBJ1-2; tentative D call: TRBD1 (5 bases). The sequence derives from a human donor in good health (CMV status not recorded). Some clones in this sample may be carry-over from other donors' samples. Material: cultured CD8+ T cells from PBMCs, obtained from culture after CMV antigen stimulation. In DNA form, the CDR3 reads TGTGCCAGCACCGGGACGGATCCCTATGGCTACACCTTC. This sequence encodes CASTGTDPYGYTF.